One and the same sample provided the 14 T cell receptor beta chains below, sequenced in a study of blood T cell repertoires in COVID-19. Sequencing was performed with immunoSEQ multiplex PCR; in TCRdb, only in-frame clones are kept and a portion is missing. The repertoire holds about 290,000 clones, with around 86% as singletons. Sequencing was carried out using PBMCs or T cells enriched from blood (not recorded which). All receptors come from a middle-aged woman who had recovered from COVID-19.

This clone occurred once. The CDR3 coding sequence is TGTGCCAGCAGCGTAGCGGGACAGGGAAGGCCCCTCCACTTT. It encodes CASSVAGQGRPLHF. V and J are TRBV9 and TRBJ1-6; 9 nucleotides match TRBD1. Unmatched junction bases numbered 5, after V lost 0 bases and J lost 13 bases. This CDR3 is built from 14 residues. The germline V gene has CDR1 SGDLS and CDR2 YYNGEE.

The chain is built from TRBV19 and TRBJ1-2, with 8 bases lining up with TRBD1. There are 14 residues in the CDR3. The V gene's germline CDR1 is LNHDA and CDR2 SQIVND (reference sequence). V shed 6 bases, J shed 0 bases, and the junction held 3 bases outside the gene matches. The CDR3 nucleotides read TGTGCCAGTAGGAGGGACAGGACTAACTATGGCTACACCTTC. Amino acid sequence: CASRRDRTNYGYTF.

The rearrangement joins TRBV5-4 to TRBJ2-5, with 11 bases that match TRBD1. There are 14 residues in the CDR3. Germline values: CDR1 SGHNT, CDR2 YYREEE (reference sequence). Trimming removed 7 bases from V and 5 bases from J; junction bases left unmatched: 7. In DNA, the CDR3 is TGTGCCAGCTCTCCCGGGACAGGGGGGGAGACCCAGTACTTC. This encodes CASSPGTGGETQYF.

This clone was found once. The chain couples TRBV5-1 to TRBJ1-6, with 8 bases matching TRBD1. V lost 0 bases and J lost 6; bases outside the gene matches: 2. The CDR3 is made up of 15 amino acids. The V gene's germline CDR1 is SGHRS and CDR2 YFSETQ. The CDR3 loop reads CASSLGDRPNSPLHF. The CDR3 DNA reads as TGCGCCAGCAGCTTGGGGGACAGGCCTAATTCACCCCTCCACTTT.

The chain combines TRBV7-9 with TRBJ1-1, with 7 bases matching TRBD1. CDR3 length: 14 amino acids. V gave up 4 bases and J gave up 3 bases; unmatched junction bases: 5. The germline V gene has CDR1 SEHNR and CDR2 FQNEAQ (reference sequence). The CDR3 DNA is TGTGCCAGCAGCTGGACAGGTGGGGACACTGAAGCTTTCTTT. This translates into CASSWTGGDTEAFF.

The chain combines TRBV27 with TRBJ2-5; 9 bases map to TRBD1. The CDR3 runs to 14 residues. CDR1 and CDR2 from the germline V gene are MNHEY and SMNVEV (reference sequence). V was pared by 3 bases and J by 5 bases, with 4 bases of the junction left unmatched. CDR3: CASSLDRGQETQYF. CDR3 nucleotide sequence: TGTGCCAGCAGTTTGGACAGGGGCCAGGAGACCCAGTACTTC.

The V call is TRBV5-1, the J call TRBJ2-5, with 8 bases lining up with TRBD1. V gave up 6 bases and J gave up 4 bases; unmatched junction bases: 5. This CDR3 region has 13 residues. Germline loops: CDR1 SGHRS, CDR2 YFSETQ. The CDR3, as DNA: TGCGCCAGCACCACAGGGGGAGGAGAGACCCAGTACTTC. Its protein is CASTTGGGETQYF. The whole variable domain, filled in from reference TRBV5-1 and TRBJ2-5, reads KAGVTQTPRYLIKTRGQQVTLSCSPISGHRSVSWYQQTPGQGLQFLFEYFSETQRNKGNFPGRFSGRQFSNSRSEMNVSTLELGDSALYLCASTTGGGETQYFGPGTRLLVL.

The chain's CDR3 is CASSPTPFRSGGINEQYF. CDR3 bases: TGTGCCAGCAGTCCAACGCCCTTCCGTTCGGGGGGGATCAACGAGCAGTACTTC. The genes are TRBV27 and TRBJ2-7; 8 nucleotides agree with TRBD2. The CDR3 has 18 residues. The germline gives CDR1 MNHEY, CDR2 SMNVEV (reference sequence). J was trimmed by 5 bases and V by 5 bases; bases with no gene match: 20.

This chain links TRBV3-1 (or the pseudogene TRBV3-2) with TRBJ2-2; 11 nucleotides agree with TRBD1. Germline CDR1 reads LGHDT; CDR2 reads YNNKEL (reference sequence). The CDR3 runs to 16 residues. V shed 4 bases and J 5 bases; nucleotides not matched to a gene: 6. The CDR3 protein is CASSLGQGARTGELFF. DNA of the CDR3: TGTGCCAGCAGCCTCGGACAGGGGGCGAGAACCGGGGAGCTGTTTTTT.

The chain recombines TRBV7-9 with TRBJ2-5; 9 bases are a match to TRBD1. J gave up 3 bases and V 5 bases, and 7 bases lay outside the gene matches. This CDR3 is built from 15 residues. Per germline, CDR1 SEHNR and CDR2 FQNEAQ (reference sequence). The CDR3 bases are TGTGCCAGCAGCCGTACCGGGACAGGGAAAGAGACCCAGTACTTC. Residues: CASSRTGTGKETQYF.

The chain employs TRBV9 and TRBJ2-4; 9 bases map to TRBD1. V lost 3 bases to trimming and J lost 6 bases; unmatched junction nucleotides: 10. CDR3 size: 16 residues. The V gene's germline CDR1 is SGDLS and CDR2 YYNGEE. The DNA of the CDR3 is TGTGCCAGCAGCGCCCAAGGACAGGGGCGATCAAACATTCAGTACTTC. Protein product: CASSAQGQGRSNIQYF.

The chain has TRBV25-1 and TRBJ1-4, with TRBD1 identical over 11 bases. Looked up from germline, CDR1 is MGHDK and CDR2 is SYGVNS. Germline trimming cut 6 bases from V and 7 bases from J; bases unmatched to any gene: 7. The CDR3 is 15 amino acids. Here the CDR3 DNA reads TGTGCCAGCAGCCCCGGGACAGGGGGTAGTGAAAAACTGTTTTTT. This translates into CASSPGTGGSEKLFF.

The J gene is TRBJ1-5, the V gene TRBV2; 7 positions agree with TRBD1. Losses at the gene ends were 6 bases for V and 10 bases for J; bases not matched to a gene: 9. This CDR3 contains 13 residues. Per the germline V gene, CDR1 is SNHLY and CDR2 is FYNNEI. CDR3 region: CASRSTGLVPQHF. The CDR3 coding sequence is TGTGCCAGCAGATCGACAGGGCTGGTACCCCAGCATTTT.

The chain couples TRBV5-1 to TRBJ2-1; 7 bases agree with TRBD2. The CDR3 is made up of 12 amino acids. Looked up from germline, CDR1 is SGHRS and CDR2 is YFSETQ. Germline trimming cut 7 bases from V and 7 bases from J; bases unmatched to any gene: 5. The CDR3 nucleotides are TGCGCCAGCGCGGCGGGGGAAAATGAGCAGTTCTTC. This codes for CASAAGENEQFF.